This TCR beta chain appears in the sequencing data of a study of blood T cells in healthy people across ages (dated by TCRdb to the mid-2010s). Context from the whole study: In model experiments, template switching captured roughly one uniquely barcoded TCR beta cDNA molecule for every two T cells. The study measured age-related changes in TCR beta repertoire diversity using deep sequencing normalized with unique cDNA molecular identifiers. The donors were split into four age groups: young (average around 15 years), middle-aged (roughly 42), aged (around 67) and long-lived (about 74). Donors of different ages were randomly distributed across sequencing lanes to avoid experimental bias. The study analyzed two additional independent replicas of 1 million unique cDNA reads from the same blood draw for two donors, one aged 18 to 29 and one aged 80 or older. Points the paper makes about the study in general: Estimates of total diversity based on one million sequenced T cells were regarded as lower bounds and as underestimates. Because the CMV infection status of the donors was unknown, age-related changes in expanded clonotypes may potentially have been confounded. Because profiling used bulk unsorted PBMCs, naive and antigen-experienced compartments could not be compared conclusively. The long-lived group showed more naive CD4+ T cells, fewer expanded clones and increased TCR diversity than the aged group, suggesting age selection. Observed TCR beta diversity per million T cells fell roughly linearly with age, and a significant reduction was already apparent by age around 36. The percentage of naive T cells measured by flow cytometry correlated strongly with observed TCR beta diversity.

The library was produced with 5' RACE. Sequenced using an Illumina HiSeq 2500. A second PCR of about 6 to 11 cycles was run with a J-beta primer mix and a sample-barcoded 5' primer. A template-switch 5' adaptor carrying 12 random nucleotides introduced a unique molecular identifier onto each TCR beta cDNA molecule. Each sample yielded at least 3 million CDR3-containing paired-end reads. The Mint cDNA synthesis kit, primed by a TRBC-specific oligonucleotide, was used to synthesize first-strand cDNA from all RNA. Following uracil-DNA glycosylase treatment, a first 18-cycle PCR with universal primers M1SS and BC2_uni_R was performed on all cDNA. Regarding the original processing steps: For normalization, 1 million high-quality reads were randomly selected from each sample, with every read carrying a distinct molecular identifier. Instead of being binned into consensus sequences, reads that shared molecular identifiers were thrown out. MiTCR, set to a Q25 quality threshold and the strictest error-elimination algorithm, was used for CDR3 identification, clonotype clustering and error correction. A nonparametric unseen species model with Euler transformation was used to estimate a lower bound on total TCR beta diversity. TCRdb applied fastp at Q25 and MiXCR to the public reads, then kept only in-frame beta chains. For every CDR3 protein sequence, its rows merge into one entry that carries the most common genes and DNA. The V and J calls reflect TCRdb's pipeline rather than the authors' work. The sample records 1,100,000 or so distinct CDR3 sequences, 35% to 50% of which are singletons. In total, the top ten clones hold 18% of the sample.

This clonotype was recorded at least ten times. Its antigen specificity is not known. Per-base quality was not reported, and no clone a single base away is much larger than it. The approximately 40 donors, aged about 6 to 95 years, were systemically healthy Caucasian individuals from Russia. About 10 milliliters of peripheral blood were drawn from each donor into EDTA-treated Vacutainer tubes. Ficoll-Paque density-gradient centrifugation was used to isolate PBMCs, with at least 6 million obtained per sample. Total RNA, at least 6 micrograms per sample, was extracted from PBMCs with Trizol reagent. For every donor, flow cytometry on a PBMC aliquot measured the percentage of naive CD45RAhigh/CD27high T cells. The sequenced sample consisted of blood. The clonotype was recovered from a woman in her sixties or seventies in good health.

The DNA sequence reads TGCAGTGCTAGAGACGGGACTAGCCGGGCCTACGAGCAGTACTTC. Its translation reads: CSARDGTSRAYEQYF. The sequence joins TRBV20-1 to TRBJ2-7; 9 central nucleotides agree with TRBD2. The germline V gene (reference sequence) gives CDR1 as DFQATT and CDR2 as SNEGSKA. Unmatched junction bases come to 5, with V trimmed by 0 bases and J by 2 bases. The cysteine opens and the phenylalanine closes a CDR3 of 15 amino acids. Only the CDR3 portion is preserved as DNA: 45 bases, with reading frame beginning at the first base.